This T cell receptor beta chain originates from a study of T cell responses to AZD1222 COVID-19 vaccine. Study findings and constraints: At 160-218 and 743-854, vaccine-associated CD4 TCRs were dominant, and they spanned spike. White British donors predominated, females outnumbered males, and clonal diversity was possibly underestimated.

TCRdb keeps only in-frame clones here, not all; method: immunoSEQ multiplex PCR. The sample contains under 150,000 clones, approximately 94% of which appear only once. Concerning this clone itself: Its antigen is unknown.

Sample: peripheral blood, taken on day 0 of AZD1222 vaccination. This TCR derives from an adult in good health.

CDR3 coding DNA: TGTGCCAGCTCGAATAAACAGGGGGCCGGGGAGCTGTTTTTT. As protein: CASSNKQGAGELFF. The V gene is TRBV18, the J gene TRBJ2-2; 8 nucleotides line up with TRBD1. The length of the CDR3 is 14 residues. Germline trimming cut 6 bases from V and 6 bases from J; bases unmatched to any gene: 6. Looked up from germline, CDR1 is KGHSH and CDR2 is LQKENI. Together with reference TRBV18 and TRBJ2-2, the CDR3 gives the full variable domain: NAGVMQNPRHLVRRRGQEARLRCSPMKGHSHVYWYRQLPEEGLKFMVYLQKENIIDESGMPKERFSAEFPKEGPSILRIQQVVRGDSAAYFCASSNKQGAGELFFGEGSRLTVL.